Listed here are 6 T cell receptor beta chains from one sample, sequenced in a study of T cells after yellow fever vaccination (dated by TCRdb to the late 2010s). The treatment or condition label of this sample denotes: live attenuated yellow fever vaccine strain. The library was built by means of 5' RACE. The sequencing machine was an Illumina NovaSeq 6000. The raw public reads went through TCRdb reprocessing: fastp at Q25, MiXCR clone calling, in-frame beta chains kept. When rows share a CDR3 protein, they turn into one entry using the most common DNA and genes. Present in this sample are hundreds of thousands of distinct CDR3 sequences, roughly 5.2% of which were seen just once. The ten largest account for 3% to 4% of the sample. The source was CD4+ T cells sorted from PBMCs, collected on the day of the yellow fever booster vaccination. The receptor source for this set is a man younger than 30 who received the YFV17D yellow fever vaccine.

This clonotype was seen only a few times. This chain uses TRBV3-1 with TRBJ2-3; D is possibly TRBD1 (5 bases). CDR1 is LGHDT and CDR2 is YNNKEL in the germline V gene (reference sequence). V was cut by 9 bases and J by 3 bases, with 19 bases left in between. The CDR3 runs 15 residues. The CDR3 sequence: CASRIQGRRTDTQYF. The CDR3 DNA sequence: TGTGCCAGTAGGATTCAGGGTAGACGGACAGATACGCAGTATTTT.

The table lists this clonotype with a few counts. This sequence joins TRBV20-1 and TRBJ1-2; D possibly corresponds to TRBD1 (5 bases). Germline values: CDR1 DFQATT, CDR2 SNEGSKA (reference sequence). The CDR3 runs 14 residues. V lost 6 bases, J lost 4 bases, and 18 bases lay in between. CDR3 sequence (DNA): TGCAGTGCCGTAACTAATCAGGGTGGCTATGGCTACACCTTC. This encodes CSAVTNQGGYGYTF.

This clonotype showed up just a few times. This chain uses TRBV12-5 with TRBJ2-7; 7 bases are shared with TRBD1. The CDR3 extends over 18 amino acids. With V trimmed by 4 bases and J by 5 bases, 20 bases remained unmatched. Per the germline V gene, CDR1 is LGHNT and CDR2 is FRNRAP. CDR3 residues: CASGSTLRDDRDIHEQYF. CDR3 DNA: TGTGCTAGTGGTTCAACCCTAAGAGACGACAGGGATATCCACGAGCAGTACTTC.

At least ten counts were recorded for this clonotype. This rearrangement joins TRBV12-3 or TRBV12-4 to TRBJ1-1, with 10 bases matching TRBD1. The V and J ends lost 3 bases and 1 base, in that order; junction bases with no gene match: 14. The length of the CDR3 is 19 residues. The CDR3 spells CASSFEGQGFLVSNTEAFF. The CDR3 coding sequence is TGTGCCAGCAGTTTCGAGGGACAGGGGTTTCTTGTCTCGAACACTGAAGCTTTCTTT.

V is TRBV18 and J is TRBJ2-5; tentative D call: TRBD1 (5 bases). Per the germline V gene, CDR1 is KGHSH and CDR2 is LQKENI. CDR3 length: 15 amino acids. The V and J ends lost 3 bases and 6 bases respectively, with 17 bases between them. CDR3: CASSPWTSLIQTQYF. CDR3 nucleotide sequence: TGTGCCAGCTCACCGTGGACATCCCTCATTCAGACCCAGTACTTC. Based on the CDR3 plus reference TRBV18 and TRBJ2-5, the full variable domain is NAGVMQNPRHLVRRRGQEARLRCSPMKGHSHVYWYRQLPEEGLKFMVYLQKENIIDESGMPKERFSAEFPKEGPSILRIQQVVRGDSAAYFCASSPWTSLIQTQYFGPGTRLLVL.

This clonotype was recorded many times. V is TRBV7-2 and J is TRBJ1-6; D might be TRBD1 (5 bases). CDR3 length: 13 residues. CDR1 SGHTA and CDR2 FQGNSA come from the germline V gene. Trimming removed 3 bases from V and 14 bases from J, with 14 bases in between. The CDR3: CASSFHRLATLHF. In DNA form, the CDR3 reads TGTGCCAGCAGCTTCCACAGGTTGGCGACCCTCCACTTT. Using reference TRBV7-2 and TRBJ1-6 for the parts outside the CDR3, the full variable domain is GAGVSQSPSNKVTEKGKDVELRCDPISGHTALYWYRQSLGQGLEFLIYFQGNSAPDKSGLPSDRFSAERTGGSVSTLTIQRTQQEDSAVYLCASSFHRLATLHFGNGTRLTVT.